This T cell receptor (beta chain) derives from a study of a mutant IDH1 vaccine in newly diagnosed glioma. This table comes from immunoSEQ multiplex PCR, and its TCRdb copy is limited to in-frame clones, with some not included. The sample lists 15,000 to 20,000 clones, nearly 97% occurring once. This CDR3 has 13 amino acids. V was trimmed by 6 bases and J by 1 base, leaving 9 bases between them. Germline CDR1 is LNHDA and CDR2 is SQIVND (reference sequence). Time point denoted: baseline, week 1 (first vaccination visit). Indicated treatment: pre-vaccination baseline after standard-of-care therapy. The receptor's source is a woman in her late teens or twenties with glioma. Some clones in this sample may be carry-over from other donors' samples. This chain links TRBV19 with TRBJ1-1; D may be TRBD1 (5 bases). Specimen: peripheral blood mononuclear cells (PBMCs), collected from a glioma patient treated with radiotherapy, temozolomide or both. The CDR3 reads CASRPTGNTEAFF. Here the CDR3 DNA reads TGTGCCAGTAGGCCAACAGGGAACACTGAAGCTTTCTTT.